The clone carrying this T cell receptor beta chain was seen at least ten times. Its matching antigen is unknown. Using unique molecular identifiers, the investigators prepared the TCRbeta library. TCRdb redid the calling of the PCR reads with MiXCR, one entry per CDR3 protein. The sample carries 330,000 or so distinct CDR3 sequences, over 9% recorded once. These data belong to a study of T-cell reconstitution after alpha-beta-depleted transplantation in children. Study-level results: In patients about two months after transplant, alpha-beta T cells reportedly arose from several hundred expanded graft clones. Surviving recipient T cells and thymic progenitors underlay high day-60 TCRbeta diversity in some patients. Among T cells one year after transplant, newly produced cells accounted for most counts and diversity.

The CDR3 has 18 amino acids. Trimming removed 4 bases from V and 6 bases from J; junction bases left unmatched: 13. Germline values: CDR1 MDHEN, CDR2 SYDVKM. The input for sequencing was PBMCs, taken before TCRalphabeta/CD19-depleted stem cell transplant. The TCR comes from a boy less than two years old with acute myeloid leukemia, due to receive a stem cell transplant. This chain uses TRBV28 with TRBJ2-2; 11 bases are a match to TRBD2. CDR3: CASSSLWGLAGGPGELFF. The DNA for the CDR3 is TGTGCCAGCAGTTCACTATGGGGGCTAGCGGGAGGTCCCGGGGAGCTGTTTTTT.